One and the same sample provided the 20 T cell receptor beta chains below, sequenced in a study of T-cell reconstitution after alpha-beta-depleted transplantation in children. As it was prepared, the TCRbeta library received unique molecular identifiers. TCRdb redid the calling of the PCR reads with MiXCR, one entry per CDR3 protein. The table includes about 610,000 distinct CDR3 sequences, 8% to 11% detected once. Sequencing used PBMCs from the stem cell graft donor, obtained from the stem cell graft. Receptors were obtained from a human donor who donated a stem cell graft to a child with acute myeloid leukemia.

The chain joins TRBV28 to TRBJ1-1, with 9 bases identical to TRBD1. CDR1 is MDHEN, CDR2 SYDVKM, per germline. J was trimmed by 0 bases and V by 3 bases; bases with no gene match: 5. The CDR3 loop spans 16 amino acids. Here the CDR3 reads CASSLGDRVMNTEAFF. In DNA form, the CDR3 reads TGTGCCAGCAGTTTGGGGGACAGGGTGATGAACACTGAAGCTTTCTTT.

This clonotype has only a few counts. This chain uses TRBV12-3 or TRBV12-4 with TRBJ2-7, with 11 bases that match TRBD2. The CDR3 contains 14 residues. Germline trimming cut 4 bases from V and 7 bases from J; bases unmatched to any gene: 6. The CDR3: CASSWTGTSGEQYF. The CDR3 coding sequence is TGTGCCAGCAGTTGGACCGGGACTAGCGGTGAGCAGTACTTC.

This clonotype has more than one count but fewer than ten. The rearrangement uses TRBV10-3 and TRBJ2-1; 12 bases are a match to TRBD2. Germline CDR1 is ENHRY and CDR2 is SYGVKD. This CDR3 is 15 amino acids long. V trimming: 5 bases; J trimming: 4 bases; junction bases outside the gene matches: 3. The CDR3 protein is CAISSGLAGYNEQFF. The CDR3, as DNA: TGTGCCATCAGTAGTGGACTAGCGGGATACAATGAGCAGTTCTTC.

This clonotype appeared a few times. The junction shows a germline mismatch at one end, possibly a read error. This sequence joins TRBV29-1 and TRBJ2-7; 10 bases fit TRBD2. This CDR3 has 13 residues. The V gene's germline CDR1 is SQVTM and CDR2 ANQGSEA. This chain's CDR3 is CSVGGTSAYGQYF. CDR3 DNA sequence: TGCAGCGTTGGTGGGACTAGCGCATACGGGCAGTACTTC.

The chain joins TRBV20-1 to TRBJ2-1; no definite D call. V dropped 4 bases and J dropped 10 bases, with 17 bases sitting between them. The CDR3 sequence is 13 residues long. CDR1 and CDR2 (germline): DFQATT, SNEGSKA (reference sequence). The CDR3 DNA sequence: TGCAGTGCTATGTCAGCCTCCCCAATAGAGCAGTTCTTC. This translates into CSAMSASPIEQFF.

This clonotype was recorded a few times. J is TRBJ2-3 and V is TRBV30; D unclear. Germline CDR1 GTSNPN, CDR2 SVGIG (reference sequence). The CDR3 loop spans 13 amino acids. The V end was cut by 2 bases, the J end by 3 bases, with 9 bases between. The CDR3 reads CAWSTIRTDTQYF. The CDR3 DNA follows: TGTGCCTGGAGTACCATCAGGACAGATACGCAGTATTTT.

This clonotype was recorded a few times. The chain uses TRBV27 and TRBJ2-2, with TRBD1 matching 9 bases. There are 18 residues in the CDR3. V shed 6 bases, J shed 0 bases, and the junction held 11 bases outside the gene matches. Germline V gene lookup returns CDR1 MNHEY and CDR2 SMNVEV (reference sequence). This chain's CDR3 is CASRRDRALTSNTGELFF. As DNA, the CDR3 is TGTGCCAGCAGAAGGGACAGGGCCCTAACGTCGAACACCGGGGAGCTGTTTTTT.

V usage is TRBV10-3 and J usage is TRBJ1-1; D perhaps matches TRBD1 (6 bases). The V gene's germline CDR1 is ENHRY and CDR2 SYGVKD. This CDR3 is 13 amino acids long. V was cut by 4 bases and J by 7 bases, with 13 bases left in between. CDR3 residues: CAISGGQGGEAFF. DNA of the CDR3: TGTGCCATCAGTGGGGGGCAGGGAGGTGAAGCTTTCTTT.

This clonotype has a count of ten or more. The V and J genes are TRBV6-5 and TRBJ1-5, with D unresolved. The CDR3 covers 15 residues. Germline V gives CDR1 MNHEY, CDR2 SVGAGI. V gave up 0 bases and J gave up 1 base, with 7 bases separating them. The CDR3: CASSYSADSNQPQHF. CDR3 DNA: TGTGCCAGCAGTTACTCCGCGGACAGCAATCAGCCCCAGCATTTT.

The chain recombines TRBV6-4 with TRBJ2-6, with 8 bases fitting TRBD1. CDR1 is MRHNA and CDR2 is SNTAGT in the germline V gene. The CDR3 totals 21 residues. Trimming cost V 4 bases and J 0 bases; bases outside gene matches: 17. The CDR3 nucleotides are TGTGCCAGCAGTGTACCACAAATCCGGGACAGGAAAGACTCTGGGGCCAACGTCCTGACTTTC. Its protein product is CASSVPQIRDRKDSGANVLTF.

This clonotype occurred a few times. The CDR3 DNA reads as TGTGCCAGCACCCTATTTGGGGGCGAGGGTGAGCAGTTCTTC. Translation gives CASTLFGGEGEQFF. The chain carries TRBV3-1 and TRBJ2-1, with D possibly TRBD1 on 6 matching bases. V was shortened by 7 bases and J by 9 bases, with 19 bases between the two germline ends. CDR1 is LGHDT and CDR2 is YNNKEL in the germline V gene (reference sequence). The CDR3 covers 14 residues.

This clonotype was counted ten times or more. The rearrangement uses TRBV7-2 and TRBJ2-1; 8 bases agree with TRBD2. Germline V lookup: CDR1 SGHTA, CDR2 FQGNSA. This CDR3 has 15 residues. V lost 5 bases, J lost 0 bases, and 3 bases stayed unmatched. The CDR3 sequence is CASSPGLVSYNEQFF. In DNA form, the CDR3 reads TGTGCCAGCAGCCCGGGACTAGTCTCCTACAATGAGCAGTTCTTC.

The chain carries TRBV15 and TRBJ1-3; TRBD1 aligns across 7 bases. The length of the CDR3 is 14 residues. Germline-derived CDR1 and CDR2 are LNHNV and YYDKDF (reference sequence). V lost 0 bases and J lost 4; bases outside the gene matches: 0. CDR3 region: CATSREDRGNTIYF. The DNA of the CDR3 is TGTGCCACCAGCAGAGAGGACAGGGGAAACACCATATATTTT.

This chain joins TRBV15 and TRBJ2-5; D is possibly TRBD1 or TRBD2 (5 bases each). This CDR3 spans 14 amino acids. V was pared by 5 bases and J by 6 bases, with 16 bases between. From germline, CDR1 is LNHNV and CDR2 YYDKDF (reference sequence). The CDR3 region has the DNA TGTGCCACCAGCGGGGGTGGGGATGGGAAGACCCAGTACTTC. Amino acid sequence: CATSGGGDGKTQYF.

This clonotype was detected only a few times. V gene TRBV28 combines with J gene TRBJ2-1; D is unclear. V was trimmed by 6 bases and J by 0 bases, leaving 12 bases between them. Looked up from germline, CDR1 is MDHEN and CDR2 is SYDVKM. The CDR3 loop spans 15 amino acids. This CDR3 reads CASSAGRSSYNEQFF. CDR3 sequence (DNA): TGTGCCAGCAGCGCCGGACGCAGCTCCTACAATGAGCAGTTCTTC.

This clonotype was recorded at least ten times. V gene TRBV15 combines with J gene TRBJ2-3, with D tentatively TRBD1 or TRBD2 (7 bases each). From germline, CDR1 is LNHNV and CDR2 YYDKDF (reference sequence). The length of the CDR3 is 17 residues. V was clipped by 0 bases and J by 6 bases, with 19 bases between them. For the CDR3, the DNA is TGTGCCACCAGCAGAGATGGGGGAGGGGGCATAGCGGATACGCAGTATTTT. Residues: CATSRDGGGGIADTQYF.

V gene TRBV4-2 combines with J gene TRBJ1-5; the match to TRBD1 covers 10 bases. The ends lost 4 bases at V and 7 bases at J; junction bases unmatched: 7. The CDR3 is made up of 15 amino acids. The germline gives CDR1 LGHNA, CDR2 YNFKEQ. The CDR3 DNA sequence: TGTGCCAGCAGCCGACAGGGGGCGGATAAGCAGCCCCAGCATTTT. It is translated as CASSRQGADKQPQHF.

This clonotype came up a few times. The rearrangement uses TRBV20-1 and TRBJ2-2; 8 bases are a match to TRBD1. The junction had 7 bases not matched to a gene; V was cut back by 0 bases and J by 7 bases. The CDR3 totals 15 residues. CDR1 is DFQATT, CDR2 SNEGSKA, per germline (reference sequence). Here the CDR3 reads CSAREPTGGGGELFF. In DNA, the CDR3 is TGCAGTGCTAGAGAGCCCACAGGGGGTGGCGGGGAGCTGTTTTTT.

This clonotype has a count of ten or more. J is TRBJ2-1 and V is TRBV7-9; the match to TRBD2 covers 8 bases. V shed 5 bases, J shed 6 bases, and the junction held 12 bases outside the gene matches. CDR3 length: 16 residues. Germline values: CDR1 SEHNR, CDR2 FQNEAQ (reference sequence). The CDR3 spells CASSPSSGGLLNEQFF. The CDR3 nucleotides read TGTGCCAGCAGCCCCTCTTCGGGAGGGCTCCTCAATGAGCAGTTCTTC.

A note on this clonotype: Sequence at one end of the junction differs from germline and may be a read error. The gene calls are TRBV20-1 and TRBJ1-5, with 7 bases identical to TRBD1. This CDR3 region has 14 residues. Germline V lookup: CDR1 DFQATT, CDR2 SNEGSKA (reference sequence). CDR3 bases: TGCGGTGCTAGGGGGCGGGGGAGCAATCAGCCCCAGCATTTT. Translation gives CGARGRGSNQPQHF.